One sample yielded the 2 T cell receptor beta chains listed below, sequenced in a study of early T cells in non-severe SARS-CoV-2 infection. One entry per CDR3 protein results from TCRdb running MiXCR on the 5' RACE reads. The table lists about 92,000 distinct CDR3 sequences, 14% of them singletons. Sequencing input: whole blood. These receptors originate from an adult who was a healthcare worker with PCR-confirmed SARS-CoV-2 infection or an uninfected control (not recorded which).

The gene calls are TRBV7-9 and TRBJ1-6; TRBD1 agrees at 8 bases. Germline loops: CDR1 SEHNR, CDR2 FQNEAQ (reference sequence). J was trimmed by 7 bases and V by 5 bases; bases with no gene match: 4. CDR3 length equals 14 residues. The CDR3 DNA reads TGTGCCAGCAGCGCGACAGGGGAAAATTCACCCCTCCACTTT. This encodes CASSATGENSPLHF.

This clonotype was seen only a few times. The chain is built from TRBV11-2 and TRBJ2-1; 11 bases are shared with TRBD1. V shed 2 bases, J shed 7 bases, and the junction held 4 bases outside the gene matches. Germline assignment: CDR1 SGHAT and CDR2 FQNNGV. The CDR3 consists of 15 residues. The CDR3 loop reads CASSLQGTGGNEQFF. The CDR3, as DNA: TGTGCCAGCAGCTTACAAGGGACAGGGGGGAATGAGCAGTTCTTC. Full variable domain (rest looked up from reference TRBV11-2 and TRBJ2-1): EAGVAQSPRYKIIEKRQSVAFWCNPISGHATLYWYQQILGQGPKLLIQFQNNGVVDDSQLPKDRFSAERLKGVDSTLKIQPAKLEDSAVYLCASSLQGTGGNEQFFGPGTRLTVL.